What follows is one TCR beta chain and its context. This clonotype was counted ten times or more. Its cognate antigen has yet to be identified. At one end the junction does not follow the germline gene, possibly because of a read error. The germline V gene provides CDR1 MNHEY and CDR2 SVGEGT. The cysteine opens and the phenylalanine closes a CDR3 of 11 amino acids. The kept DNA is CDR3 alone, 33 bases in frame from the first base. The library was built by means of PCR. For sequencing, an Illumina HiSeq 4000 was employed. Bulk TCR libraries were generated as previously described, with the TCR primers listed in Table S5 used. The Qiagen AllPrep DNA/RNA kit was used to purify total RNA. Reads from multiple sequencing runs of the same library were pooled before analysis. The authors processed their data as follows. Only reads with exact TCR constant sequence were kept, trimmed to 150 nt, and grouped by their 12-nt molecular barcodes. Reads within each barcode group were sub-clustered using a 15% Levenshtein threshold, and quality-weighted consensus sequences were constructed for each RNA molecule. Non-functional sequences were filtered out, along with any lower-count sequence sitting one edit away from another sequence. Based on a fit of two negative binomial distributions, barcode sub-clusters having less than 20% of the maximum read count were discarded. The raw public data were reprocessed by TCRdb itself: fastp quality trimming at Q25, MiXCR clonotype calling, in-frame beta chains only. Each entry merges the rows of one CDR3 protein and shows their most common DNA and genes. The authors' filters were not applied to this entry. In this sample the table shows more than 450,000 distinct CDR3 sequences, 20% to 25% of which occur a single time. Around 0.84% of the sample goes to the ten largest clones.

Libraries of naive CD8 T cells were generated from around 20,000 to 1,000,000 sorted cells, with 10%, 30% or 50% of the purified RNA used. Naive CD8 T cells, defined as CD8+CD4-CCR7+CD45RA+, were FACS-sorted into RLT Plus buffer on a BD FACSAria II. To test detection sensitivity, Jurkat RNA equivalent to more than 8 TCR copies was spiked into samples of about 17,000-1,100,000 naive CD8 T cells. CD8 T cells were enriched with RosetteSep CD8+ T Cell Enrichment Cocktail and Ficoll-Paque, followed by ACK red cell lysis. The sample comes from a study of molecular identifiers for immune sequencing clone quantification (dated by TCRdb to the late 2010s). For context, the study as a whole: For a replicate experiment, RNA from about 20,000 or 100,000 naive CD8 T cells was divided into five aliquots, of which four were sequenced. This methods study used CD8 T cells to benchmark TCR RNA copy counting and molecular-identifier clustering-based TCR repertoire sequencing (MIDCIRS).

Overall results and qualifications from the work: Modeling indicated about three TCR RNA copies recovered per cell, compared with roughly 10 by digital PCR, which implies a capture efficiency of about 31%. The sizes of highly expanded clones could end up underestimated when identical TCR molecules share a barcode. Without barcode sub-clustering, chimeric consensus sequences inflated TCR diversity; chimeras reached as high as 47%. Naive libraries contained spiked-in Jurkat TCR RNA (approximately nine copies' worth), which is not part of the donor repertoire. Clones above 20 RNA copies held over 97% of molecules in CMV-specific effector cells but under 1% in naive cells. Even against a background of roughly 1 million naive CD8 T cells, spiked-in Jurkat TCR RNA amounting to a single cell's worth was reported to be detectable.

This TCR was recovered from a human donor in good health. Some libraries in this study had Jurkat cell RNA spiked in. Source material: naive CD8+ T cells from blood, with Jurkat cell RNA spiked in. In the paper's terms, the cell subset or site label means: FACS-sorted CD8+CD4-CCR7+CD45RA+ naive T cells. Rearrangement joined TRBV6-2 or TRBV6-3 to TRBJ2-3, with TRBD1 perhaps the D gene, on 5 matching bases. Here the CDR3 is given as CASSDSGPSTF. The bases are TGTGCCAGCAGTGACAGTGGCCCCTCCACGTTT.